The 2 T cell receptor beta chains below all came from one sample that was sequenced in a study of T cell changes during pregnancy in multiple sclerosis. TCRdb keeps only in-frame clones here, not all; method: immunoSEQ multiplex PCR. Of around 50,000 clones in the sample, approximately 87% were seen once. Sequenced material: peripheral blood from another person, used as feeder cells. The receptors were sampled from a human donor whose cells served as feeder cells for cultures in a pregnancy study.

The table lists this clone with a count of one. The rearrangement uses TRBV29-1 and TRBJ2-1, with 12 bases matching TRBD2. With 3 bases clipped from V and 7 bases from J, the junction kept 13 bases outside the gene matches. The CDR3 contains 17 residues. Germline V lookup: CDR1 SQVTM, CDR2 ANQGSEA. For the CDR3, the DNA is TGCAGCGTTGAGGCTAGCGGGAGGGCAAATAGGTGGAATGAGCAGTTCTTC. As protein: CSVEASGRANRWNEQFF.

The V and J genes are TRBV7-8 and TRBJ1-1; D not certain. This CDR3 is built from 13 residues. The germline CDR1 and CDR2 sequences are SGHVS and FQNEAQ. Trimming left V 1 base short and J 3 bases short, with 6 bases between. The CDR3 region has the DNA TGTGCCAGCAGCTTAGTCCGGTACACTGAAGCTTTCTTT. This gives the protein CASSLVRYTEAFF.